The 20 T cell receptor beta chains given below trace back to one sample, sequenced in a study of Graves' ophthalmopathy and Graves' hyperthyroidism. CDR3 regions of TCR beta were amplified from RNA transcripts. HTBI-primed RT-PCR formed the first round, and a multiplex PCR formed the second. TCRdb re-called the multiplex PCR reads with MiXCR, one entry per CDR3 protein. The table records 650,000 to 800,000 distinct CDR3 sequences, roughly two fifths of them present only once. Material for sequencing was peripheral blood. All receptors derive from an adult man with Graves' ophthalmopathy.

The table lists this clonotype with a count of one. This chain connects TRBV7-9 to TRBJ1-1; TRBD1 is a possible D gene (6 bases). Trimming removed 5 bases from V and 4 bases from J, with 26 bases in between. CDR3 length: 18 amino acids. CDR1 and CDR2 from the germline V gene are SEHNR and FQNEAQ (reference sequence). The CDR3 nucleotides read TGTGCCAGCAGCGTGCGTGGGCAAGGGGGGAGGAGGAGCACTGAAGCTTTCTTT. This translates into CASSVRGQGGRRSTEAFF.

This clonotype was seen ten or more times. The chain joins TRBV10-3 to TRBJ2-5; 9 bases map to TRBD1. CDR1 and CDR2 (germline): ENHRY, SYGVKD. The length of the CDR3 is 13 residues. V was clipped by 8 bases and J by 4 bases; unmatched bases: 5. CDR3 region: CAIGGQGIETQYF. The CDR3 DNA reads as TGTGCCATCGGGGGACAGGGTATAGAGACCCAGTACTTC.

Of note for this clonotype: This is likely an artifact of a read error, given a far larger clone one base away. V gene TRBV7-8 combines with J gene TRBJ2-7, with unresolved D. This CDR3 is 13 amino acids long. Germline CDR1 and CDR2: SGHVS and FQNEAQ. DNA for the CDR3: TGTGCCATCAGCAGAGATTGGGGCTACGAGCAGTACTTC. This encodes CAISRDWGYEQYF.

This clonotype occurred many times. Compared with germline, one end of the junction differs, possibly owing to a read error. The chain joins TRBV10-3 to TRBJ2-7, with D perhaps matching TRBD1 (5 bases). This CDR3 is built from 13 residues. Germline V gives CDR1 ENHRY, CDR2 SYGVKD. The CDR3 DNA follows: TGTGCCAGCAGTTACGCAGGGCAGTACGAGCAGTACTTC. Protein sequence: CASSYAGQYEQYF.

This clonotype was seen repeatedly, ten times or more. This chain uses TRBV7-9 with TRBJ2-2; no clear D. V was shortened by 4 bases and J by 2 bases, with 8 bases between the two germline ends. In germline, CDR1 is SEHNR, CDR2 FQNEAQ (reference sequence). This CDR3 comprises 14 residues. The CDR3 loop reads CASSSLINTGELFF. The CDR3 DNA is TGTGCCAGCAGCTCCCTCATCAACACCGGGGAGCTGTTTTTT.

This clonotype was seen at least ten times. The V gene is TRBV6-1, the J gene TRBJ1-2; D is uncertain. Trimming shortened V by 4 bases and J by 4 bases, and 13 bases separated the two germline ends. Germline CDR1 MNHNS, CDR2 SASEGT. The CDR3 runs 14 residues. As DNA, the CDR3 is TGTGCCAGCAGTGTTTCGGAGGAGATCTATGGCTACACCTTC. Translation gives CASSVSEEIYGYTF.

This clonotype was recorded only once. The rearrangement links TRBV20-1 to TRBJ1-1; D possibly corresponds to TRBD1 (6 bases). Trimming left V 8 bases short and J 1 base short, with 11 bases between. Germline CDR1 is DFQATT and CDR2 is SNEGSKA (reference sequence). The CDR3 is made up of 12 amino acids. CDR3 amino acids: CSTGQRNTEAFF. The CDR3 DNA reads TGCAGTACCGGACAGAGGAACACTGAAGCTTTCTTT.

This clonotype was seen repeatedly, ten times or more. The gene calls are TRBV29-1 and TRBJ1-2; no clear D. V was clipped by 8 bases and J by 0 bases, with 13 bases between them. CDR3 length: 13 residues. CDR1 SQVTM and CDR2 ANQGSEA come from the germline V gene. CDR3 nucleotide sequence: TGCAGCACCGACATCCTAGCTAACTATGGCTACACCTTC. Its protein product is CSTDILANYGYTF.

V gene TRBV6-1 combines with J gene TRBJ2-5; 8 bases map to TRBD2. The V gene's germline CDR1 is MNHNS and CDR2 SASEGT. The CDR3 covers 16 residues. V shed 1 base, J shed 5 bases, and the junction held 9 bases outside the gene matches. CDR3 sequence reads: CASSEGVTSEAETQYF. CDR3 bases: TGTGCCAGCAGTGAAGGTGTGACTAGCGAGGCCGAGACCCAGTACTTC.

CDR3 nucleotide sequence: TGTGCCAGCAGTAAGGGGCAGAGCTCCTACAATGAGCAGTTCTTC. The encoded protein is CASSKGQSSYNEQFF. V and J are TRBV25-1 and TRBJ2-1, with TRBD1 as a possible D gene (5 bases). Germline CDR1 and CDR2: MGHDK and SYGVNS. The CDR3 is 15 residues long. V was pared by 5 bases and J by 0 bases, with 11 bases between. The entire variable domain, with the rest obtained from reference TRBV25-1 and TRBJ2-1, is as follows: EADIYQTPRYLVIGTGKKITLECSQTMGHDKMYWYQQDPGMELHLIHYSYGVNSTEKGDLSSESTVSRIRTEHFPLTLESARPSHTSQYLCASSKGQSSYNEQFFGPGTRLTVL.

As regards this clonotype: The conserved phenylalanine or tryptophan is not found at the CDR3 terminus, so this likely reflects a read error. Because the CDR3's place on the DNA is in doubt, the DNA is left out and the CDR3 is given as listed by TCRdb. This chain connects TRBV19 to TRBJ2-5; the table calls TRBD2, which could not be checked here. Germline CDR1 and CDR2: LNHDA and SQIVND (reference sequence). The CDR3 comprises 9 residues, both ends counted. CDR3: CASSRRLAG.

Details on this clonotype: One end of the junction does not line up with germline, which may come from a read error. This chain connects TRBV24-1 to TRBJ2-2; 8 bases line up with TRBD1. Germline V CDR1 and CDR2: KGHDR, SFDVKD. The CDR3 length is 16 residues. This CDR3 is CASSYSGTGNTGELFF. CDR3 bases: TGTGCCAGCAGTTACTCTGGGACAGGGAACACCGGGGAGCTGTTTTTT.

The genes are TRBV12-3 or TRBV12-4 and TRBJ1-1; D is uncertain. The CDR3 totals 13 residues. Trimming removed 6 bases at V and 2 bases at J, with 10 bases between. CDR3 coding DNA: TGTGCCAGCAGGAGCGGGATAAACACTGAAGCTTTCTTT. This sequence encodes CASRSGINTEAFF.

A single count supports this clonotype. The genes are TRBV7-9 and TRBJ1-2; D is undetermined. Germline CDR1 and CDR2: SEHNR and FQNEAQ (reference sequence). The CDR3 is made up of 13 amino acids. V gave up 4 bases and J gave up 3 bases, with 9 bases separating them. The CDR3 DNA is TGTGCCAGCAGCTCTGCTCCTGACTATGGCTACACCTTC. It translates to CASSSAPDYGYTF.

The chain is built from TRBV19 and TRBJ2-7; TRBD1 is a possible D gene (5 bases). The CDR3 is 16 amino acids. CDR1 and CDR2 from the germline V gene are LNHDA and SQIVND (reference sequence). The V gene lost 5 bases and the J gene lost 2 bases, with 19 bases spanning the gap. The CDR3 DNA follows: TGTGCCAGTAGTCCTAGTTTGGGCAGGACACCCTACGAGCAGTACTTC. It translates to CASSPSLGRTPYEQYF.

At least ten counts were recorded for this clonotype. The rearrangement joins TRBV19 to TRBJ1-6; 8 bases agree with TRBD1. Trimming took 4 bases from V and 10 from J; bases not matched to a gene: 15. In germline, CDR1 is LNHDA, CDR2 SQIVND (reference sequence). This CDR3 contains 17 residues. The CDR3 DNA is TGTGCCAGTAGTACCCCGGGGACAGGCGGTAAGGCGTCACCCCTCCACTTT. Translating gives CASSTPGTGGKASPLHF.

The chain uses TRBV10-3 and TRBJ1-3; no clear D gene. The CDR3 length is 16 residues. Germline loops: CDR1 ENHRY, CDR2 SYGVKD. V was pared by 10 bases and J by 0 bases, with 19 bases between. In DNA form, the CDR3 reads TGTGCCAGCTCACCCACGGACCGCAGCTCTGGAAACACCATATATTTT. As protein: CASSPTDRSSGNTIYF.

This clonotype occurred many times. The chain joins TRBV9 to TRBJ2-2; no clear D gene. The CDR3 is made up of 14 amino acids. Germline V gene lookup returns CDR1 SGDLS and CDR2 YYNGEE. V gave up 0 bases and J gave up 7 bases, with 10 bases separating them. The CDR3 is CASSVVADLGELFF. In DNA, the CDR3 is TGTGCCAGCAGCGTAGTGGCAGATCTCGGGGAGCTGTTTTTT.

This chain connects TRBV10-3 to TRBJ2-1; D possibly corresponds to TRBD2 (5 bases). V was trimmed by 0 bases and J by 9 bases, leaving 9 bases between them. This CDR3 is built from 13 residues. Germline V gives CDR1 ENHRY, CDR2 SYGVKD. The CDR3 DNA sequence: TGTGCCATCAGTGAGTCAACGACTACTGAGCAGTTCTTC. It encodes CAISESTTTEQFF.

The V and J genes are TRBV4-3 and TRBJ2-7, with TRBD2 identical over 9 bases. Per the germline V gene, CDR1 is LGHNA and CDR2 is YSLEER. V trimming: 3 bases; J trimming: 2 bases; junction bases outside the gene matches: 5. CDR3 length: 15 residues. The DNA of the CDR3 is TGCGCCAGCAGCCAGACTAGCGGTACCACCTACGAGCAGTACTTC. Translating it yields CASSQTSGTTYEQYF.